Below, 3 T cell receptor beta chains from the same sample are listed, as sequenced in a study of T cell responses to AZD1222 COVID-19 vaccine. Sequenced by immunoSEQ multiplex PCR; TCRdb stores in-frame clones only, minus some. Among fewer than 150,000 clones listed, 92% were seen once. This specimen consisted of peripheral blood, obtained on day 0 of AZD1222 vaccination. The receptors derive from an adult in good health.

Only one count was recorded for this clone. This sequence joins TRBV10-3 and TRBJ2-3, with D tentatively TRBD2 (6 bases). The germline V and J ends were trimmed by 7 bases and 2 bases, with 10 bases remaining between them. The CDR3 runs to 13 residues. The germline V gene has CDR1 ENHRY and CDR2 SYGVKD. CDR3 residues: CAIMGEATDTQYF. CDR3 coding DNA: TGTGCCATCATGGGGGAGGCCACAGATACGCAGTATTTT.

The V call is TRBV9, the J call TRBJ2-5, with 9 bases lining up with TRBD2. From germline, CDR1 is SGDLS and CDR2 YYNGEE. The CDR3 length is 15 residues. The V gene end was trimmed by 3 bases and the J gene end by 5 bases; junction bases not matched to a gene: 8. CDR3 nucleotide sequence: TGTGCCAGCAGCGCCCGCGGGGGGGCTATGGAGACCCAGTACTTC. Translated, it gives CASSARGGAMETQYF.

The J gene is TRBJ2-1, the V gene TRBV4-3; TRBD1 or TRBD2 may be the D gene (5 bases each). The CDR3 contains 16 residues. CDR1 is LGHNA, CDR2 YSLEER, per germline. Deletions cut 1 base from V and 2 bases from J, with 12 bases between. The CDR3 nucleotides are TGCGCCAGCAGCCAAGGTGTGGGGGACCCCTACAATGAGCAGTTCTTC. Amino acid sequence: CASSQGVGDPYNEQFF.